Following are 8 T cell receptor beta chains from one sample sequenced in a study of identical twins. Using its own MiXCR run on the 5' RACE reads, TCRdb lists one record per CDR3 protein. The sample carries about 570,000 distinct CDR3 sequences, around 9.6% recorded once. A further study also used this sample, focusing on yellow fever vaccine responses in identical twins.

Sample: PBMCs. These receptors were obtained from a woman under 30 in good health.

This clonotype has just a few counts. The chain links TRBV9 to TRBJ1-4; D remains ambiguous. Trimming removed 3 bases at V and 2 bases at J, with 8 bases between. The CDR3 covers 14 residues. Germline V gives CDR1 SGDLS, CDR2 YYNGEE. CDR3 coding DNA: TGTGCCAGCAGCGCAACTCGGACTAATGAAAAACTGTTTTTT. Translating gives CASSATRTNEKLFF. The full variable domain, completed using reference TRBV9 and TRBJ1-4, is DSGVTQTPKHLITATGQRVTLRCSPRSGDLSVYWYQQSLDQGLQFLIQYYNGEERAKGNILERFSAQQFPDLHSELNLSSLELGDSALYFCASSATRTNEKLFFGSGTQLSVL.

This clonotype has only a few counts. The CDR3 is CSAPPLTGPNTGELFF. The DNA for the CDR3 is TGCAGTGCTCCCCCTCTGACAGGGCCAAACACCGGGGAGCTGTTTTTT. The V call is TRBV20-1, the J call TRBJ2-2; 7 bases align to TRBD1. Germline loops: CDR1 DFQATT, CDR2 SNEGSKA (reference sequence). The V segment lost 5 bases and the J segment 2 bases; nucleotides outside the gene matches: 11. The CDR3 spans 16 residues.

The chain couples TRBV27 to TRBJ2-7; 8 positions match TRBD2. Germline trimming cut 0 bases from V and 5 bases from J; bases unmatched to any gene: 6. The CDR3 is 15 amino acids. Germline V CDR1 and CDR2: MNHEY, SMNVEV (reference sequence). CDR3 sequence: CASSLSPSGSDEQYF. CDR3 sequence (DNA): TGTGCCAGCAGTTTATCGCCGAGCGGGAGCGACGAGCAGTACTTC.

Many counts were recorded for this clonotype. This chain links TRBV11-1 with TRBJ1-1, with TRBD1 matching over 11 bases. Germline V gene lookup returns CDR1 SGHAT and CDR2 FQDESV (reference sequence). This CDR3 has 18 residues. The junction had 12 bases not matched to a gene; V was cut back by 5 bases and J by 1 base. In nucleotides, the CDR3 is TGTGCCAGCAGCGCCAGAGGGGACAGGGGGAACCCGAACACTGAAGCTTTCTTT. The encoded protein is CASSARGDRGNPNTEAFF. Based on the CDR3 plus reference TRBV11-1 and TRBJ1-1, the full variable domain is EAEVAQSPRYKITEKSQAVAFWCDPISGHATLYWYRQILGQGPELLVQFQDESVVDDSQLPKDRFSAERLKGVDSTLKIQPAELGDSAMYLCASSARGDRGNPNTEAFFGQGTRLTVV.

This clonotype was found many times. The DNA for the CDR3 is TGTGCCAGCAGTTTTGGCGGAAGCAATCAGCCCCAGCATTTT. Translation gives CASSFGGSNQPQHF. The chain combines TRBV12-3 or TRBV12-4 with TRBJ1-5; the D is unclear. With 3 bases removed from V and 1 base from J, the gap between germline ends came to 7 bases. The CDR3 is made up of 14 amino acids.

This clonotype appeared a few times. This chain connects TRBV3-1 to TRBJ2-7, with D unresolved. Trimming left V 0 bases short and J 5 bases short, with 5 bases between. Germline V gene sequence: CDR1 LGHDT, CDR2 YNNKEL (reference sequence). This CDR3 region has 12 residues. This CDR3 reads CASSQDNNEQYF. For the CDR3, the DNA is TGTGCCAGCAGCCAAGATAACAACGAGCAGTACTTC.

V usage is TRBV7-9 and J usage is TRBJ2-3; D not certain. This CDR3 is 14 amino acids long. V was clipped by 4 bases and J by 5 bases, with 13 bases between them. Germline V gives CDR1 SEHNR, CDR2 FQNEAQ (reference sequence). The CDR3, as DNA: TGTGCCAGCAGCTCCGCGTTAATTGGAGATACGCAGTATTTT. Protein: CASSSALIGDTQYF.

This clonotype was counted only a few times. This chain joins TRBV5-1 and TRBJ2-2, with TRBD1 matching 10 bases. The CDR3 is made up of 15 amino acids. Germline V gene lookup returns CDR1 SGHRS and CDR2 YFSETQ. V lost 4 bases and J lost 4; bases outside the gene matches: 4. Here the CDR3 DNA reads TGCGCCAGCAGCACAGGGACAGGGGTCACCGGGGAGCTGTTTTTT. Its protein product is CASSTGTGVTGELFF.